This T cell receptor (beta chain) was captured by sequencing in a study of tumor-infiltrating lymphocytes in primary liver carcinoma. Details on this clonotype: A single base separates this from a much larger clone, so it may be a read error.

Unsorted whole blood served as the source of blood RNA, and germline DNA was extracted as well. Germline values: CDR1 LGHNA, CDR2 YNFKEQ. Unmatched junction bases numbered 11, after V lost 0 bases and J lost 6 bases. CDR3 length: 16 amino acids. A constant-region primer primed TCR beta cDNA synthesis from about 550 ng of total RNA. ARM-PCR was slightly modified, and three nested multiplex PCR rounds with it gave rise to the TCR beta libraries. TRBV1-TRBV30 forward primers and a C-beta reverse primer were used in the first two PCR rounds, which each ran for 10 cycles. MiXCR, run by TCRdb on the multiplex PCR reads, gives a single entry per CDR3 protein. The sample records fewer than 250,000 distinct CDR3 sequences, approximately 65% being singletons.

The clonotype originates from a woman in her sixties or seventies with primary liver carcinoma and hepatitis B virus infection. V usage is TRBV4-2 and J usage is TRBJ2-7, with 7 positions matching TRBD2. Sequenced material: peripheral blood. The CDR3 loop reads CASSQESFAGESEQYF. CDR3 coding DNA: TGTGCCAGCAGCCAAGAAAGTTTTGCGGGGGAGAGCGAGCAGTACTTC.